The 27 T cell receptor beta chains below all came from one sample that was sequenced in a study of T cell responses to AZD1222 COVID-19 vaccine. Measured with immunoSEQ multiplex PCR; TCRdb has only the in-frame clones, and not every one. The repertoire holds over 150,000 clones, about 91% seen once, with roughly 0.49% in the top ten. The sample consisted of peripheral blood, taken on day 0 of AZD1222 vaccination. These receptors were collected from an adult in good health.

The chain uses TRBV28 and TRBJ2-6, with D perhaps matching TRBD2 (5 bases). The CDR3 is made up of 15 amino acids. V dropped 3 bases and J dropped 4 bases, with 10 bases sitting between them. Per germline, CDR1 MDHEN and CDR2 SYDVKM. DNA for the CDR3: TGTGCCAGCAGTTTTCTGGGAGCGGGGGCCAACGTCCTGACTTTC. Translating gives CASSFLGAGANVLTF.

This clone came up once. The V gene is TRBV6-5, the J gene TRBJ2-4; 10 bases line up with TRBD1. CDR1 and CDR2 (germline): MNHEY, SVGAGI. Trimming cost V 6 bases and J 9 bases; bases outside gene matches: 5. CDR3 length: 13 amino acids. In DNA form, the CDR3 reads TGTGCCAGCAGCCCGACAGGGGGCAGCATTCAGTACTTC. Translated, it gives CASSPTGGSIQYF.

V and J are TRBV18 and TRBJ1-5; D remains unclear. The CDR3 has 15 amino acids. The V and J ends lost 2 bases and 0 bases respectively, with 8 bases between them. CDR1 is KGHSH, CDR2 LQKENI, per germline. The chain's CDR3 is CASSPSGSSNQPQHF. DNA for the CDR3: TGTGCCAGCTCACCATCAGGCAGTAGCAATCAGCCCCAGCATTTT. Full variable domain (rest looked up from reference TRBV18 and TRBJ1-5): NAGVMQNPRHLVRRRGQEARLRCSPMKGHSHVYWYRQLPEEGLKFMVYLQKENIIDESGMPKERFSAEFPKEGPSILRIQQVVRGDSAAYFCASSPSGSSNQPQHFGDGTRLSIL.

The chain uses TRBV7-6 and TRBJ2-5; D is uncertain. CDR1 is SGHVS, CDR2 FNYEAQ, per germline. This CDR3 has 13 residues. V gave up 4 bases and J gave up 5 bases, with 11 bases separating them. The CDR3 reads CASSSQPRETQYF. The CDR3 DNA reads TGTGCCAGCAGCTCCCAGCCGAGGGAGACCCAGTACTTC.

The chain employs TRBV16 and TRBJ1-3; possibly TRBD1 for D (6 bases). Trimming shortened V by 2 bases and J by 3 bases, and 14 bases separated the two germline ends. The CDR3 consists of 16 residues. The germline V gene has CDR1 KGHSY and CDR2 FQNENV. The CDR3 sequence is CASSQNVDRFGNTIYF. CDR3 coding DNA: TGTGCCAGCAGCCAAAACGTCGACAGGTTTGGAAACACCATATATTTT.

CDR3 in amino acids: CASSHLPTLLLETQYF. For the CDR3, the DNA is TGTGCCAGCAGCCACCTCCCGACACTTCTTCTCGAGACCCAGTACTTC. The rearrangement joins TRBV14 to TRBJ2-5, with D unresolved. Germline CDR1 reads SGHDN; CDR2 reads FVKESK. CDR3 length equals 16 residues. Trimming removed 3 bases at V and 5 bases at J, with 19 bases between. The whole variable domain, remainder taken from reference TRBV14 and TRBJ2-5, is EAGVTQFPSHSVIEKGQTVTLRCDPISGHDNLYWYRRVMGKEIKFLLHFVKESKQDESGMPNNRFLAERTGGTYSTLKVQPAELEDSGVYFCASSHLPTLLLETQYFGPGTRLLVL.

This sequence joins TRBV5-1 and TRBJ2-3; possibly TRBD1 for D (6 bases). CDR3 size: 16 residues. V lost 2 bases to trimming and J lost 3 bases, with 16 bases between them. From germline, CDR1 is SGHRS and CDR2 YFSETQ. CDR3 coding DNA: TGCGCCAGCAGCTTATCCATACAGGGCGGGACAGATACGCAGTATTTT. Its protein is CASSLSIQGGTDTQYF.

This rearrangement joins TRBV2 to TRBJ2-7, with D maybe TRBD1 (6 bases). V lost 4 bases and J lost 7, with 20 bases in between. Germline loops: CDR1 SNHLY, CDR2 FYNNEI. CDR3 length equals 15 residues. DNA of the CDR3: TGTGCCAGCAGTGTTGACAGGACAGATGTACGGGAGCAGTACTTC. Its translation: CASSVDRTDVREQYF. Together with reference TRBV2 and TRBJ2-7, the CDR3 gives the full variable domain: EPEVTQTPSHQVTQMGQEVILRCVPISNHLYFYWYRQILGQKVEFLVSFYNNEISEKSEIFDDQFSVERPDGSNFTLKIRSTKLEDSAMYFCASSVDRTDVREQYFGPGTRLTVT.

The chain uses TRBV28 and TRBJ1-1; D is unresolved. The V gene's germline CDR1 is MDHEN and CDR2 SYDVKM. The CDR3 totals 11 residues. V dropped 3 bases and J dropped 7 bases, with 6 bases sitting between them. The CDR3 region has the DNA TGTGCCAGCAGTTTCAGCCTTGAAGCTTTCTTT. It is translated as CASSFSLEAFF.

V and J are TRBV24-1 and TRBJ2-7; tentative D call: TRBD1 (7 bases). CDR1 is KGHDR, CDR2 SFDVKD, per germline. The CDR3 extends over 12 amino acids. Trimming cost V 4 bases and J 7 bases, with 10 bases left between them. Here the CDR3 DNA reads TGTGCCACCAGTGAGACAGGGAGGGAGCAGTACTTC. Translation gives CATSETGREQYF.

The rearrangement joins TRBV4-1 to TRBJ2-1, with no clear D. The CDR3 runs 17 residues. V was clipped by 3 bases and J by 1 base, with 16 bases between them. Germline V gene lookup returns CDR1 MGHRA and CDR2 YSYEKL. The DNA of the CDR3 is TGCGCCAGCAGCCACTACTTTGTGGGGAATTCCTACAATGAGCAGTTCTTC. Translating gives CASSHYFVGNSYNEQFF.

This chain connects TRBV7-2 to TRBJ1-2; 8 bases align to TRBD1. The CDR3 runs 13 residues. With 5 bases clipped from V and 7 bases from J, the junction kept 6 bases outside the gene matches. Looked up from germline, CDR1 is SGHTA and CDR2 is FQGNSA. DNA of the CDR3: TGTGCCAGCAGCCGGACAGGGTTGACTGGCTACACCTTC. Protein sequence: CASSRTGLTGYTF.

The rearrangement links TRBV5-1 to TRBJ1-4; TRBD1 matches 8 bases. With 1 base clipped from V and 3 bases from J, the junction kept 8 bases outside the gene matches. Germline CDR1 and CDR2: SGHRS and YFSETQ. This CDR3 is built from 17 residues. The CDR3 DNA sequence: TGCGCCAGCAGCTTGAGGGGAGGGACAGGAGCTAATGAAAAACTGTTTTTT. This sequence encodes CASSLRGGTGANEKLFF.

The genes are TRBV18 and TRBJ2-7; 11 nucleotides line up with TRBD1. This CDR3 contains 15 residues. V gave up 3 bases and J gave up 5 bases; unmatched junction bases: 6. Germline CDR1 and CDR2: KGHSH and LQKENI. This chain's CDR3 is CASSPSGTGGNEQYF. The DNA of the CDR3 is TGTGCCAGCTCACCTTCCGGGACAGGGGGGAACGAGCAGTACTTC.

The rearrangement links TRBV3-1 (or the pseudogene TRBV3-2) to TRBJ2-5; a possible D gene is TRBD2 (5 bases). The V and J ends lost 7 bases and 0 bases respectively, with 15 bases between them. There are 15 residues in the CDR3. From germline, CDR1 is LGHDT and CDR2 YNNKEL (reference sequence). CDR3 sequence (DNA): TGTGCCAGCATCGTAGTCCCGGACTACCAAGAGACCCAGTACTTC. Its protein product is CASIVVPDYQETQYF.

V is TRBV19 and J is TRBJ1-1; D ambiguous. V lost 11 bases, J lost 0 bases, and 22 bases lay in between. CDR3 length equals 16 residues. Per germline, CDR1 LNHDA and CDR2 SQIVND (reference sequence). CDR3 amino acids: CAAVGQVGLLNTEAFF. The CDR3, as DNA: TGTGCCGCAGTCGGGCAAGTCGGGCTTCTGAACACTGAAGCTTTCTTT.

This clone was seen once. The V and J genes are TRBV11-3 and TRBJ2-7; D is perhaps TRBD1 (6 bases). There are 13 residues in the CDR3. With 1 base removed from V and 6 bases from J, the gap between germline ends came to 10 bases. Germline V gives CDR1 SGHNT, CDR2 YENEEA. The CDR3 here is CASSLGAGAEQYF. Written as DNA, the CDR3 is TGTGCCAGCAGCTTAGGTGCAGGGGCCGAGCAGTACTTC. The full variable domain, with the rest looked up from reference TRBV11-3 and TRBJ2-7, is EAGVVQSPRYKIIEKKQPVAFWCNPISGHNTLYWYLQNLGQGPELLIRYENEEAVDDSQLPKDRFSAERLKGVDSTLKIQPAELGDSAVYLCASSLGAGAEQYFGPGTRLTVT.

The chain couples TRBV28 to TRBJ1-6; D possibly corresponds to TRBD1 (5 bases). The germline V and J ends were trimmed by 3 bases and 6 bases, with 21 bases remaining between them. CDR1 and CDR2 from the germline V gene are MDHEN and SYDVKM. CDR3 length equals 18 residues. CDR3 coding DNA: TGTGCCAGCAGTTTCCTCGTTAGGAGGGGAACGGGTAATTCACCCCTCCACTTT. Translated: CASSFLVRRGTGNSPLHF.

V and J are TRBV7-2 and TRBJ2-1; TRBD2 agrees at 14 bases. Germline assignment: CDR1 SGHTA and CDR2 FQGNSA. The ends lost 3 bases at V and 7 bases at J; junction bases unmatched: 11. The CDR3 sequence is 18 residues long. The chain's CDR3 is CASSFGTSGSPGVNEQFF. DNA of the CDR3: TGTGCCAGCAGCTTTGGGACTAGCGGGAGCCCCGGGGTGAATGAGCAGTTCTTC.

The rearrangement uses TRBV10-3 and TRBJ2-5; D possibly corresponds to TRBD2 (5 bases). CDR1 ENHRY and CDR2 SYGVKD come from the germline V gene. The CDR3 length is 13 residues. Deletions cut 0 bases from V and 5 bases from J, with 7 bases between. The CDR3: CAISESTGETQYF. The CDR3 coding sequence is TGTGCCATCAGTGAGTCGACGGGGGAGACCCAGTACTTC.

This sequence joins TRBV27 and TRBJ2-1, with 8 bases lining up with TRBD2. Trimming removed 5 bases from V and 2 bases from J; junction bases left unmatched: 8. The CDR3 consists of 16 residues. Germline CDR1 reads MNHEY; CDR2 reads SMNVEV (reference sequence). The CDR3 region has the DNA TGTGCCAGCAGTGCCGCCGTAGCGGGGACCTACAATGAGCAGTTCTTC. It encodes CASSAAVAGTYNEQFF.

This chain links TRBV14 with TRBJ1-4; D remains ambiguous. The ends were cut back, 3 bases at V and 2 bases at J, with 10 bases in the middle. This CDR3 region has 15 residues. In germline, CDR1 is SGHDN, CDR2 FVKESK. CDR3 in amino acids: CASSHRVRTNEKLFF. DNA for the CDR3: TGTGCCAGCAGCCATCGGGTACGGACTAATGAAAAACTGTTTTTT. The whole variable domain, filled in from reference TRBV14 and TRBJ1-4, reads EAGVTQFPSHSVIEKGQTVTLRCDPISGHDNLYWYRRVMGKEIKFLLHFVKESKQDESGMPNNRFLAERTGGTYSTLKVQPAELEDSGVYFCASSHRVRTNEKLFFGSGTQLSVL.

This rearrangement joins TRBV4-3 to TRBJ1-3, with no clear D. There are 15 residues in the CDR3. Germline V gene lookup returns CDR1 LGHNA and CDR2 YSLEER. V was trimmed by 4 bases and J by 4 bases, leaving 14 bases between them. The CDR3 region has the DNA TGCGCCAGCAGCCTTACATGGGAAAGAGGAAACACCATATATTTT. Translating gives CASSLTWERGNTIYF.

The chain recombines TRBV4-2 with TRBJ2-1; D could derive from TRBD1 or TRBD2 (6 bases each). The CDR3 is 17 residues long. V lost 0 bases, J lost 3 bases, and 15 bases lay in between. Germline CDR1 LGHNA, CDR2 YNFKEQ. CDR3 nucleotide sequence: TGTGCCAGCAGCCAAGATCTTTGGGGGGCCAGCTACAATGAGCAGTTCTTC. This gives the protein CASSQDLWGASYNEQFF.

The V gene is TRBV2, the J gene TRBJ1-4, with D uncertain. The V end was cut by 4 bases, the J end by 13 bases, with 13 bases between. Germline loops: CDR1 SNHLY, CDR2 FYNNEI. The CDR3 sequence is 12 residues long. This CDR3 reads CASSVSREGLFF. In nucleotides, the CDR3 is TGTGCCAGCAGTGTTAGCAGAGAAGGACTGTTTTTT.

The chain employs TRBV4-2 and TRBJ2-7, with a possible D match to TRBD2 (5 bases). Trimming shortened V by 5 bases and J by 7 bases, and 15 bases separated the two germline ends. Germline assignment: CDR1 LGHNA and CDR2 YNFKEQ. The CDR3 loop spans 13 amino acids. The CDR3 DNA is TGTGCCAGCAGCGGTGAGGGAACGCGAGAGCAGTACTTC. It codes for CASSGEGTREQYF.

The chain uses TRBV11-2 and TRBJ1-1, with D tentatively TRBD1 (6 bases). The ends were cut back, 0 bases at V and 4 bases at J, with 12 bases in the middle. Looked up from germline, CDR1 is SGHAT and CDR2 is FQNNGV. This CDR3 spans 15 amino acids. The CDR3 spells CASSLEPGTTTEAFF. The CDR3 DNA reads as TGTGCCAGCAGCTTAGAGCCAGGGACAACCACTGAAGCTTTCTTT.